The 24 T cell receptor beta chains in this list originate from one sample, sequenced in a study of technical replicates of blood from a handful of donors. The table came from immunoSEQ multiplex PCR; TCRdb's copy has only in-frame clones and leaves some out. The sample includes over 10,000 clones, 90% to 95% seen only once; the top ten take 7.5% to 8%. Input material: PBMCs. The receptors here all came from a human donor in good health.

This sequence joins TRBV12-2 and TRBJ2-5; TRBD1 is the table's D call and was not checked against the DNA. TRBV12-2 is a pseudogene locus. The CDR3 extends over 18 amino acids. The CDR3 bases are TGTGCAAGTCGCCCCGCGAAAGGGGACAGGGGAGACCAAGAGACCCAGTACTTC. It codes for CASRPAKGDRGDQETQYF.

The CDR3 DNA follows: TGCGCCAGCAGCTTGCGGGGGACTAGATGGGGCACCGGGGAGCTGTTTTTT. Translation gives CASSLRGTRWGTGELFF. This chain links TRBV5-1 with TRBJ2-2, with 8 bases identical to TRBD2. Germline CDR1 SGHRS, CDR2 YFSETQ. V was pared by 1 base and J by 4 bases, with 9 bases of the junction left unmatched. This CDR3 has 17 residues.

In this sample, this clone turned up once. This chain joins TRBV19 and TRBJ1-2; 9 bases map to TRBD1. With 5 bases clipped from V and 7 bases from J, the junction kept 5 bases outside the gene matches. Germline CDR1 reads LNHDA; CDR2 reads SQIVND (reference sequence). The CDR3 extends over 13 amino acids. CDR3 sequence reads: CASSEQGATGYTF. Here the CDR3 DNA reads TGTGCCAGTAGTGAACAGGGGGCAACTGGCTACACCTTC.

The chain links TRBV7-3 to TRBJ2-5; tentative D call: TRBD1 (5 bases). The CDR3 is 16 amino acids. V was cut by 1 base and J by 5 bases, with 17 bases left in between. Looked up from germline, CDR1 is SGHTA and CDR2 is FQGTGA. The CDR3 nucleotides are TGTGCCAGCAGCTTAAGGGCGGCTGCAGGGCCCGAGACCCAGTACTTC. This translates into CASSLRAAAGPETQYF.

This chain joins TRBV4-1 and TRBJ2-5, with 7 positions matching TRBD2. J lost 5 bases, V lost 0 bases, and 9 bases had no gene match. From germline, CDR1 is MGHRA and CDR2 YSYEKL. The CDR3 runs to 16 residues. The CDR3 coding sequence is TGCGCCAGCAGCCAAGACGGCGCGGGAGCGGGGGAGACCCAGTACTTC. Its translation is CASSQDGAGAGETQYF.

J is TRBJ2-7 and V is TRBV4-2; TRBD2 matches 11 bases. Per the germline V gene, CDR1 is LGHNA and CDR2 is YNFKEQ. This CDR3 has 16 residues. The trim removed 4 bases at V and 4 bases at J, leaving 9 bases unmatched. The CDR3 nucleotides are TGTGCCAGCAGCCGTGAAGGACTAGCGGGTCGGTACGAGCAGTACTTC. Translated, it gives CASSREGLAGRYEQYF.

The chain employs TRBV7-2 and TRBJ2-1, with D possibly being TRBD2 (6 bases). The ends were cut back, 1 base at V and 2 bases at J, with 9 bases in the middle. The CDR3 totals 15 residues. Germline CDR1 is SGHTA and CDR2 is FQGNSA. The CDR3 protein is CASSLDGSAYNEQFF. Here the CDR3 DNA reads TGTGCCAGCAGCTTAGACGGGAGCGCCTACAATGAGCAGTTCTTC.

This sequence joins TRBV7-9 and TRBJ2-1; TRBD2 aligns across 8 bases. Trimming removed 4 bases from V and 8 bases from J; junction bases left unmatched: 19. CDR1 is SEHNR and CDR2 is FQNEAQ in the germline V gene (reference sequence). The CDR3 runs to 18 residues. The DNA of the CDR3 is TGTGCCAGCAGCTCCACCCGCCCCCTCCCAGCGGGAGTGGATGAGCAGTTCTTC. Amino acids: CASSSTRPLPAGVDEQFF.

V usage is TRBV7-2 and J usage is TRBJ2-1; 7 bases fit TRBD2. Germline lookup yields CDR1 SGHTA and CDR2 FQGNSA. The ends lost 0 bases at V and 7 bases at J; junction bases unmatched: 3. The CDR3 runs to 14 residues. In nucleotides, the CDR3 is TGTGCCAGCAGCTTAGCGGGAGGGGTGAATGAGCAGTTCTTC. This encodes CASSLAGGVNEQFF.

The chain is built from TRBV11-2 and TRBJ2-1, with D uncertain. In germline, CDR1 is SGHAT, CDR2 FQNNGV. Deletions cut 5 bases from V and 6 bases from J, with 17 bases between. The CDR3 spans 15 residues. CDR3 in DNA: TGTGCCAGCAGCGCGATAACGGTTTACGGCAATGAGCAGTTCTTC. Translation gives CASSAITVYGNEQFF.

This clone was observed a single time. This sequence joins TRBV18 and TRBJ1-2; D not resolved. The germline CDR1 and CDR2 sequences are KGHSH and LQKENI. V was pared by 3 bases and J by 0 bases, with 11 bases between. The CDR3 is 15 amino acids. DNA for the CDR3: TGTGCCAGCTCACCCCCCGACAAGACTAACTATGGCTACACCTTC. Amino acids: CASSPPDKTNYGYTF.

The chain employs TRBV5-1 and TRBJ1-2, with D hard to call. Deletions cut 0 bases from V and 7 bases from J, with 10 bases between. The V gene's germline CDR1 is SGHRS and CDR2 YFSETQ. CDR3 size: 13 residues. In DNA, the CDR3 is TGCGCCAGCAGCTTGGATCTCCCTAGTGGCTACACCTTC. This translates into CASSLDLPSGYTF.

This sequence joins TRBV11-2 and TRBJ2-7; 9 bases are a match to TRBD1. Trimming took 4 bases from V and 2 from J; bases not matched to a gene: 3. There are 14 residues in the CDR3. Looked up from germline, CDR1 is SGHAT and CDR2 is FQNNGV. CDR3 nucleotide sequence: TGTGCCAGCAGCTACGGACAGGGGACCTACGAGCAGTACTTC. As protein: CASSYGQGTYEQYF.

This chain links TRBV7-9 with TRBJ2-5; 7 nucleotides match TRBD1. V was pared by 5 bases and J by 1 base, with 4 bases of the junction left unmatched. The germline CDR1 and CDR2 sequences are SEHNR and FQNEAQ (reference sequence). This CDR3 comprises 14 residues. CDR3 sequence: CASSRDRAQETQYF. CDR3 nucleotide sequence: TGTGCCAGCAGCCGGGACAGAGCCCAAGAGACCCAGTACTTC. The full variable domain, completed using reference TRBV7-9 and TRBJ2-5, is DTGVSQNPRHKITKRGQNVTFRCDPISEHNRLYWYRQTLGQGPEFLTYFQNEAQLEKSRLLSDRFSAERPKGSFSTLEIQRTEQGDSAMYLCASSRDRAQETQYFGPGTRLLVL.

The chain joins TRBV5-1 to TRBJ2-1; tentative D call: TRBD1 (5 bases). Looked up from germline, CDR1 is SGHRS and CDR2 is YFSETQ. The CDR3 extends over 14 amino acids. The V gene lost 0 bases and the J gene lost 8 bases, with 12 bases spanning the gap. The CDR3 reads CASSLGGGADEQFF. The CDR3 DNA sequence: TGCGCCAGCAGCTTGGGAGGTGGGGCTGATGAGCAGTTCTTC.

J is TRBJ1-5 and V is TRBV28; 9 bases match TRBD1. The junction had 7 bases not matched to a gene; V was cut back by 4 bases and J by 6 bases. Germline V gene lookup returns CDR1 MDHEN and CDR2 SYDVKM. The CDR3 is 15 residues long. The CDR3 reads CASSSGQGTGQPQHF. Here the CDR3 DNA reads TGTGCCAGCAGTTCGGGACAGGGAACGGGTCAGCCCCAGCATTTT.

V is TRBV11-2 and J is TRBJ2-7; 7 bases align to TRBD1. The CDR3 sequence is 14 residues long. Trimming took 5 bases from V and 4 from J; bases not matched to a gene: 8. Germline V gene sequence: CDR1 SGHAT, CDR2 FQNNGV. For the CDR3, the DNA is TGTGCCAGCAGCCCCGGGACAGTTCCATACGAGCAGTACTTC. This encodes CASSPGTVPYEQYF.

The DNA for the CDR3 is TGTGCCAGTAGTATCGGAACAGGGGGCGCAGCCGGGGAGCTGTTTTTT. Translated, it gives CASSIGTGGAAGELFF. The V call is TRBV19, the J call TRBJ2-2, with 9 nucleotides matching TRBD1. The J segment lost 6 bases and the V segment lost 3 bases, leaving 8 bases of the junction unmatched. Germline CDR1 is LNHDA and CDR2 is SQIVND (reference sequence). The CDR3 has 16 residues.

The CDR3 nucleotides read TGTGCCAGCAGTTATTGGACAGGGTACACCGGGGAGCTGTTTTTT. Translated: CASSYWTGYTGELFF. The chain joins TRBV6-5 to TRBJ2-2; 8 bases map to TRBD1. The CDR3 extends over 15 amino acids. Losses at the gene ends were 3 bases for V and 3 bases for J; bases not matched to a gene: 3. Germline assignment: CDR1 MNHEY and CDR2 SVGAGI.

For the CDR3, the DNA is TGTGCCAGTAGTATGGCCGGGACAGGGGAATACGAGCAGTACTTC. This translates into CASSMAGTGEYEQYF. The chain employs TRBV19 and TRBJ2-7, with 10 bases matching TRBD1. V dropped 3 bases and J dropped 4; count of bases not matched to a gene: 6. CDR1 is LNHDA, CDR2 SQIVND, per germline (reference sequence). The CDR3 runs 15 residues. Full variable domain (outside the CDR3, taken from reference TRBV19 and TRBJ2-7): DGGITQSPKYLFRKEGQNVTLSCEQNLNHDAMYWYRQDPGQGLRLIYYSQIVNDFQKGDIAEGYSVSREKKESFPLTVTSAQKNPTAFYLCASSMAGTGEYEQYFGPGTRLTVT.

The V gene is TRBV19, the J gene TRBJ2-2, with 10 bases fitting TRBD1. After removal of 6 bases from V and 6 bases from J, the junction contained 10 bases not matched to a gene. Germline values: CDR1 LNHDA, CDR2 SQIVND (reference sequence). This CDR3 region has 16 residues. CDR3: CASRTGQGGFPGELFF. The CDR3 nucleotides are TGTGCCAGTAGGACCGGACAGGGGGGGTTCCCCGGGGAGCTGTTTTTT.

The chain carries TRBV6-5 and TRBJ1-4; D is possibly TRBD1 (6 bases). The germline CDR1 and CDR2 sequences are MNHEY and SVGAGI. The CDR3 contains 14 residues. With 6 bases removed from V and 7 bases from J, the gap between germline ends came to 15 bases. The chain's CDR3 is CASRPRGYSEKLFF. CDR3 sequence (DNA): TGTGCCAGCAGGCCCAGGGGATATAGTGAAAAACTGTTTTTT.

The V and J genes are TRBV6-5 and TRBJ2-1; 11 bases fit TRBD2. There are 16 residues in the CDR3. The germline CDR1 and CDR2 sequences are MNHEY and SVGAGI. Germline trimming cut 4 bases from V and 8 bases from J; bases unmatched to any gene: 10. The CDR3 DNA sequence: TGTGCCAGCAGTTCCACTCGGACTAGCGGGCTCTATGAGCAGTTCTTC. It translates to CASSSTRTSGLYEQFF.

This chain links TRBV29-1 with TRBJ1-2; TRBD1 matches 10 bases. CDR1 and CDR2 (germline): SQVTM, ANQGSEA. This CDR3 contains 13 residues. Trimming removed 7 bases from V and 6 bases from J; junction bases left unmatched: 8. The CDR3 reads CSGYGTGDDGYTF. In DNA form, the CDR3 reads TGCAGCGGATACGGGACAGGGGATGATGGCTACACCTTC.